The 9 T cell receptor beta chains presented below share a single source sample, sequenced in a study of T cell changes during pregnancy in multiple sclerosis. Only in-frame clones appear in the TCRdb table, and some are missing; sequencing was by immunoSEQ multiplex PCR. The sample records 68,000 or so clones, 92% being singletons. The source was peripheral blood, collected in the second trimester of pregnancy. These receptor sequences come from a female donor in good health, enrolled as a control in a pregnancy study.

This rearrangement joins TRBV15 to TRBJ2-1, with TRBD2 identical over 7 bases. V shed 0 bases, J shed 9 bases, and the junction held 11 bases outside the gene matches. From germline, CDR1 is LNHNV and CDR2 YYDKDF (reference sequence). This CDR3 contains 16 residues. CDR3 loop: CATSRDRGGGEREQFF. Here the CDR3 DNA reads TGTGCCACCAGCAGAGATCGGGGCGGGGGAGAACGTGAGCAGTTCTTC.

This chain links TRBV5-1 with TRBJ2-2, with 7 nucleotides matching TRBD2. The CDR3 extends over 15 amino acids. V gave up 7 bases and J gave up 5 bases; unmatched junction bases: 11. Germline assignment: CDR1 SGHRS and CDR2 YFSETQ. The CDR3 sequence: CASSPGGRLTGELFF. The CDR3 DNA reads as TGCGCCAGCTCGCCGGGAGGAAGGTTGACCGGGGAGCTGTTTTTT.

This clone appeared a single time. The chain carries TRBV5-8 and TRBJ2-6; D is unresolved. This CDR3 contains 14 residues. V lost 0 bases, J lost 1 base, and 2 bases lay in between. Germline V gene data show CDR1 as SGHTS and CDR2 as YDEGEE. CDR3 nucleotides: TGTGCCAGCAGCTTGGCATCTGGGGCCAACGTCCTGACTTTC. This translates into CASSLASGANVLTF.

This clone was detected only once. This chain links TRBV28 with TRBJ1-1, with no clear D. V lost 2 bases, J lost 0 bases, and 10 bases lay in between. CDR3 size: 15 residues. Germline V gives CDR1 MDHEN, CDR2 SYDVKM. CDR3 protein: CASSLTGAMNTEAFF. For the CDR3, the DNA is TGTGCCAGCAGTTTAACGGGTGCCATGAACACTGAAGCTTTCTTT.

On this clone itself: The same CDR3 is also encoded by other DNA sequences in this sample. The chain uses TRBV18 and TRBJ2-5, with TRBD1 matching over 7 bases. The CDR3 spans 13 residues. The J segment lost 5 bases and the V segment lost 3 bases, leaving 3 bases of the junction unmatched. Germline V gene lookup returns CDR1 KGHSH and CDR2 LQKENI. The CDR3: CASSPTGQETQYF. CDR3 DNA sequence: TGTGCCAGCTCACCGACAGGGCAGGAGACCCAGTACTTC.

The rearrangement joins TRBV2 to TRBJ1-5; tentatively, D is TRBD1 (5 bases). There are 15 residues in the CDR3. V lost 4 bases, J lost 3 bases, and 13 bases lay in between. The germline CDR1 and CDR2 sequences are SNHLY and FYNNEI. The CDR3 spells CASSGEGQNNQPQHF. The DNA for the CDR3 is TGTGCCAGCAGTGGGGAGGGGCAGAACAATCAGCCCCAGCATTTT.

The CDR3 loop is CASSYRGGTEAFF. The CDR3 DNA follows: TGTGCCAGCAGTTACAGGGGGGGGACTGAAGCTTTCTTT. The chain recombines TRBV6-5 with TRBJ1-1; a possible D gene is TRBD1 (6 bases). The CDR3 spans 13 residues. Germline loops: CDR1 MNHEY, CDR2 SVGAGI. Trimming left V 2 bases short and J 5 bases short, with 9 bases between.

This chain links TRBV21-1 with TRBJ2-3; TRBD1, the table's D call, was not compared with the DNA. TRBV21-1 is a pseudogene. The CDR3 sequence is 13 residues long. The CDR3 sequence: CAGTEPSTDTQYF. The DNA for the CDR3 is TGTGCCGGGACAGAGCCTAGCACAGATACGCAGTATTTT.

This rearrangement joins TRBV7-3 to TRBJ2-1, with D maybe TRBD2 (6 bases). The CDR3 runs 14 residues. The germline V and J ends were trimmed by 5 bases and 0 bases, with 8 bases remaining between them. CDR1 is SGHTA, CDR2 FQGTGA, per germline. The CDR3 loop is CASSAGPSYNEQFF. CDR3 DNA: TGTGCCAGCAGCGCGGGACCCTCCTACAATGAGCAGTTCTTC. Full variable domain (remainder filled in from reference TRBV7-3 and TRBJ2-1): GAGVSQTPSNKVTEKGKYVELRCDPISGHTALYWYRQSLGQGPEFLIYFQGTGAADDSGLPNDRFFAVRPEGSVSTLKIQRTERGDSAVYLCASSAGPSYNEQFFGPGTRLTVL.